This T cell receptor beta chain is from a study of shared clonotypes between healthy human individuals. For the study at large: Each donor's CD8 memory used one plate, CD8 naive two, each CD4 subset three.

This clone was recorded only once. Naive CD8 cells lacked CD45RO and underwent positive selection for CCR7, leaving out terminally differentiated effector memory CD45RA+ cells. This CDR3 contains 17 residues. Per the germline V gene, CDR1 is MNHEY and CDR2 is SMNVEV (reference sequence). The ends were cut back, 5 bases at V and 0 bases at J, with 20 bases in the middle. Sorted-subset replicate PCRs used 200 ng of genomic DNA. This amount corresponded to about 29,000 T cell genomes. Repertoires were generated with immunoSEQ multiplex PCR, while TCRdb's copy carries only in-frame clones and drops some. Of some 2 million clones listed, roughly 94% are singletons.

The V call is TRBV27, the J call TRBJ2-7; perhaps TRBD2 as D (5 bases). The specimen was naive CD8+ T cells sorted from blood. The receptor was derived from a man younger than 30 in good health. CDR3 amino acids: CASSPSLSEARSYEQYF. The CDR3 DNA sequence: TGTGCCAGCAGTCCCTCCTTGTCGGAGGCCCGCTCCTACGAGCAGTACTTC.